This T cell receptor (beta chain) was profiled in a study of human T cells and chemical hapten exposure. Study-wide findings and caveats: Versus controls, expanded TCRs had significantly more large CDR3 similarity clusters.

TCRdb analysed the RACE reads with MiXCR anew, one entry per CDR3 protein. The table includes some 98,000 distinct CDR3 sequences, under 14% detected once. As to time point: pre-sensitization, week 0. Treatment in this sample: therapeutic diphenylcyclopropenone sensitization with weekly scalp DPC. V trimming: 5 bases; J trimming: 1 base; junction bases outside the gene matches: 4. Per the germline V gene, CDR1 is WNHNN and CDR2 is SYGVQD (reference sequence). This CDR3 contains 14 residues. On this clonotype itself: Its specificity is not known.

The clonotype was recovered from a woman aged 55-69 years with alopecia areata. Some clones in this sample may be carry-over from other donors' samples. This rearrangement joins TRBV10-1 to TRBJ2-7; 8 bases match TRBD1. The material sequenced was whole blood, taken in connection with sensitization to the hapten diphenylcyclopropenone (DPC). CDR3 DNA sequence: TGCGCCAGCAGTCTGGGACAGGATTCCTACGAGCAGTACTTC. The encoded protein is CASSLGQDSYEQYF.